A single sample gave rise to the 30 T cell receptor beta chains below, sequenced in a study of blood T cell repertoires in COVID-19. TCRdb keeps only in-frame clones here, not all; method: immunoSEQ multiplex PCR. The sample has 230,000 or so clones, roughly 76% seen once. Sequences were obtained from peripheral blood. These receptors all come from a woman aged 80 or over with COVID-19, enrolled during active disease.

This chain joins TRBV12-5 and TRBJ2-5, with TRBD1 matching 9 bases. CDR3 length equals 13 residues. After removal of 5 bases from V and 5 bases from J, the junction contained 3 bases not matched to a gene. CDR1 is LGHNT and CDR2 is FRNRAP in the germline V gene. The CDR3 loop is CASGGQGHETQYF. CDR3 DNA sequence: TGTGCTAGTGGTGGACAGGGGCACGAGACCCAGTACTTC. The full variable domain, with the rest looked up from reference TRBV12-5 and TRBJ2-5, is DARVTQTPRHKVTEMGQEVTMRCQPILGHNTVFWYRQTMMQGLELLAYFRNRAPLDDSGMPKDRFSAEMPDATLATLKIQPSEPRDSAVYFCASGGQGHETQYFGPGTRLLVL.

As for this clone: The junction departs from the called germline gene at one end, perhaps through a read error. This chain joins TRBV10-3 and TRBJ1-5, with D perhaps matching TRBD1 (6 bases). Germline assignment: CDR1 ENHRY and CDR2 SYGVKD. This CDR3 is 12 amino acids long. The CDR3 spells CAYRDTNQPQHF. The CDR3 DNA reads TGCGCTTACCGGGACACAAATCAGCCCCAGCATTTT.

This clone was seen once. The gene calls are TRBV5-1 and TRBJ2-7; 16 bases are a match to TRBD2. J was trimmed by 3 bases and V by 1 base; bases with no gene match: 10. The CDR3 is 19 amino acids. The germline CDR1 and CDR2 sequences are SGHRS and YFSETQ. The CDR3 here is CASSLFGTSGGASSYEQYF. The CDR3 coding sequence is TGCGCCAGCAGCTTGTTCGGGACTAGCGGGGGGGCCTCAAGCTACGAGCAGTACTTC.

The chain has TRBV5-1 and TRBJ1-2; TRBD1 is a possible D gene (5 bases). Trimming shortened V by 4 bases and J by 2 bases, and 12 bases separated the two germline ends. The CDR3 consists of 14 residues. Germline V gene sequence: CDR1 SGHRS, CDR2 YFSETQ. The CDR3 region is CASSPPAGNYGYTF. CDR3 coding DNA: TGCGCCAGCAGCCCCCCAGCAGGGAACTATGGCTACACCTTC. Full variable domain (missing parts from reference TRBV5-1 and TRBJ1-2): KAGVTQTPRYLIKTRGQQVTLSCSPISGHRSVSWYQQTPGQGLQFLFEYFSETQRNKGNFPGRFSGRQFSNSRSEMNVSTLELGDSALYLCASSPPAGNYGYTFGSGTRLTVV.

The V and J genes are TRBV27 and TRBJ1-6; TRBD1 agrees at 7 bases. Germline trimming cut 4 bases from V and 10 bases from J; bases unmatched to any gene: 7. The CDR3 is 14 residues long. The germline V gene encodes CDR1 MNHEY and CDR2 SMNVEV (reference sequence). The CDR3 sequence: CASSYRQGFSPLHF. The DNA of the CDR3 is TGTGCCAGCAGTTACAGACAGGGATTCTCACCCCTCCACTTT.

The chain has TRBV28 and TRBJ2-6; TRBD1 might be the D (5 bases). The CDR3 contains 15 residues. V was pared by 6 bases and J by 4 bases, with 13 bases between. Germline V gene sequence: CDR1 MDHEN, CDR2 SYDVKM. DNA for the CDR3: TGTGCCAGCAGCGCGCCAGGGTCCGGGGCCAACGTCCTGACTTTC. Protein: CASSAPGSGANVLTF.

V gene TRBV5-1 combines with J gene TRBJ2-3; 11 nucleotides align to TRBD2. Trimming removed 4 bases from V and 3 bases from J; junction bases left unmatched: 4. Germline V gene lookup returns CDR1 SGHRS and CDR2 YFSETQ. This CDR3 has 15 residues. CDR3 in amino acids: CASSRSGGATDTQYF. In DNA, the CDR3 is TGCGCCAGCAGCCGTAGCGGGGGGGCAACAGATACGCAGTATTTT.

The V and J genes are TRBV2 and TRBJ2-1, with a tentative D call TRBD1 (6 bases). The CDR3 consists of 13 residues. V was shortened by 9 bases and J by 4 bases, with 13 bases between the two germline ends. Germline V gives CDR1 SNHLY, CDR2 FYNNEI. The CDR3 bases are TGTGCCAGTAGGACAGATATTTACAATGAGCAGTTCTTC. This translates into CASRTDIYNEQFF.

V is TRBV7-3 and J is TRBJ2-3; 8 nucleotides line up with TRBD2. Germline V gives CDR1 SGHTA, CDR2 FQGTGA. This CDR3 comprises 15 residues. V shed 2 bases and J 2 bases; nucleotides not matched to a gene: 3. The CDR3 nucleotides read TGTGCCAGCAGCTTATTCGGGGGGGCCACAGATACGCAGTATTTT. It translates to CASSLFGGATDTQYF. Combining the CDR3 with reference TRBV7-3 and TRBJ2-3 gives the whole variable domain GAGVSQTPSNKVTEKGKYVELRCDPISGHTALYWYRQSLGQGPEFLIYFQGTGAADDSGLPNDRFFAVRPEGSVSTLKIQRTERGDSAVYLCASSLFGGATDTQYFGPGTRLTVL.

The chain couples TRBV6-2 or TRBV6-3 to TRBJ2-2; a possible D gene is TRBD1 (7 bases). The CDR3 loop spans 11 amino acids. CDR1 MNHEY and CDR2 SVGEGT come from the germline V gene. V lost 6 bases, J lost 12 bases, and 11 bases lay in between. CDR3 sequence: CASSSGGKLFF. The CDR3 region has the DNA TGTGCCAGCAGCTCAGGGGGGAAGCTGTTTTTT.

As regards this clone: This is likely a read error, given that the CDR3 carries no conserved phenylalanine or tryptophan at its end. The limits of the CDR3 on the DNA are not certain, so only TCRdb's listed CDR3 is given. The chain recombines TRBV11-3 with TRBJ2-7; TRBD2 was called by the table and not checked on the DNA. From its first to its last residue, the CDR3 has 14 amino acids. Looked up from germline, CDR1 is SGHNT and CDR2 is YENEEA. The CDR3 here is CASSLQVSGSEFAL.

The chain is built from TRBV5-1 and TRBJ2-2, with D possibly matching TRBD1 (6 bases). The CDR3 loop spans 16 amino acids. From germline, CDR1 is SGHRS and CDR2 YFSETQ. Between the trimmed V and J ends, which lost 1 base and 5 bases, there was a span of 15 bases. CDR3: CASSLQFAGVTGELFF. Here the CDR3 DNA reads TGCGCCAGCAGCTTGCAATTCGCAGGGGTAACCGGGGAGCTGTTTTTT.

The CDR3 sequence is CASSLDIYNEQFF. Here the CDR3 DNA reads TGTGCCAGCAGCTTGGACATTTACAATGAGCAGTTCTTC. This rearrangement joins TRBV7-2 to TRBJ2-1, with D possibly being TRBD1 (5 bases). Per germline, CDR1 SGHTA and CDR2 FQGNSA. CDR3 size: 13 residues. V was trimmed by 3 bases and J by 4 bases, leaving 7 bases between them.

The chain combines TRBV24-1 with TRBJ2-1, with 7 nucleotides matching TRBD1. Germline CDR1 KGHDR, CDR2 SFDVKD. This CDR3 region has 14 residues. V lost 9 bases, J lost 0 bases, and 4 bases stayed unmatched. The CDR3: CATQGGYSYNEQFF. The DNA for the CDR3 is TGTGCCACCCAAGGGGGCTACTCCTACAATGAGCAGTTCTTC.

In its sample, this clone was seen a few times. V and J are TRBV5-6 and TRBJ2-1; TRBD2 matches 16 bases. The CDR3 runs to 18 residues. Germline lookup yields CDR1 SGHDT and CDR2 YYEEEE. V gave up 4 bases and J gave up 4 bases; unmatched junction bases: 8. CDR3 sequence reads: CASSQGLAGGKGYNEQFF. Here the CDR3 DNA reads TGTGCCAGCAGCCAGGGACTAGCGGGAGGGAAGGGGTACAATGAGCAGTTCTTC. Full variable domain (remainder filled in from reference TRBV5-6 and TRBJ2-1): DAGVTQSPTHLIKTRGQQVTLRCSPKSGHDTVSWYQQALGQGPQFIFQYYEEEERQRGNFPDRFSGHQFPNYSSELNVNALLLGDSALYLCASSQGLAGGKGYNEQFFGPGTRLTVL.

This chain connects TRBV7-3 to TRBJ2-1, with TRBD1 matching 9 bases. Germline values: CDR1 SGHTA, CDR2 FQGTGA. This CDR3 has 15 residues. With V trimmed by 4 bases and J by 3 bases, 4 bases remained unmatched. This chain's CDR3 is CASSSGQGIYNEQFF. DNA for the CDR3: TGTGCCAGCAGCTCGGGACAGGGTATCTACAATGAGCAGTTCTTC.

CDR3 protein: CASSWNRGRDEKLFF. Written as DNA, the CDR3 is TGTGCCAGCTCCTGGAACAGGGGCCGGGATGAAAAACTGTTTTTT. The chain links TRBV18 to TRBJ1-4, with 7 bases fitting TRBD1. Trimming took 6 bases from V and 6 from J; bases not matched to a gene: 10. This CDR3 has 15 residues. Germline CDR1 KGHSH, CDR2 LQKENI.

This clone was picked up one time. The chain combines TRBV19 with TRBJ2-3, with 7 bases aligning to TRBD1. From germline, CDR1 is LNHDA and CDR2 SQIVND (reference sequence). This CDR3 comprises 14 residues. After removal of 5 bases from V and 0 bases from J, the junction contained 2 bases not matched to a gene. The CDR3 DNA reads TGTGCCAGTAGTTTGGGACAGAGCACAGATACGCAGTATTTT. Translating it yields CASSLGQSTDTQYF.

J is TRBJ2-3 and V is TRBV9, with no clear D. Germline CDR1 and CDR2: SGDLS and YYNGEE. The CDR3 is made up of 13 amino acids. Trimming pared 4 bases from V and 0 bases from J, leaving 6 bases between. The CDR3 is CASSLVSTDTQYF. The CDR3 nucleotides read TGTGCCAGCAGCCTCGTGAGCACAGATACGCAGTATTTT.

DNA for the CDR3: TGTGCCAGCAGTCGATCTAGCGGGTCCGCAGATACGCAGTATTTT. This codes for CASSRSSGSADTQYF. This sequence joins TRBV2 and TRBJ2-3, with 8 bases lining up with TRBD2. The trim removed 5 bases at V and 4 bases at J, leaving 8 bases unmatched. The CDR3 spans 15 residues. In germline, CDR1 is SNHLY, CDR2 FYNNEI.

This clone was seen just once. V is TRBV11-2 and J is TRBJ2-7, with 15 bases identical to TRBD2. CDR3 size: 18 residues. J gave up 1 base and V 5 bases, and 9 bases lay outside the gene matches. CDR1 is SGHAT, CDR2 FQNNGV, per germline. CDR3 sequence reads: CASSHGGLAGGSSYEQYF. For the CDR3, the DNA is TGTGCCAGCAGCCACGGGGGACTAGCGGGGGGTAGTTCCTACGAGCAGTACTTC. Based on the CDR3 plus reference TRBV11-2 and TRBJ2-7, the full variable domain is EAGVAQSPRYKIIEKRQSVAFWCNPISGHATLYWYQQILGQGPKLLIQFQNNGVVDDSQLPKDRFSAERLKGVDSTLKIQPAKLEDSAVYLCASSHGGLAGGSSYEQYFGPGTRLTVT.

The V gene is TRBV29-1, the J gene TRBJ2-3, with D hard to call. V dropped 6 bases and J dropped 0 bases, with 22 bases sitting between them. The CDR3 runs to 17 residues. Germline CDR1 SQVTM, CDR2 ANQGSEA. In DNA form, the CDR3 reads TGCAGCGTATGCGCCCATTGCCAACCGTCTAGCACAGATACGCAGTATTTT. Its translation is CSVCAHCQPSSTDTQYF.

This clone has more than one count but fewer than ten. This chain links TRBV28 with TRBJ1-1; D unclear. CDR1 and CDR2 from the germline V gene are MDHEN and SYDVKM. V lost 3 bases to trimming and J lost 5 bases, with 16 bases between them. There are 15 residues in the CDR3. The CDR3 is CASSFSSGVGTEAFF. CDR3 bases: TGTGCCAGCAGTTTTTCATCGGGAGTTGGGACTGAAGCTTTCTTT.

The chain recombines TRBV30 with TRBJ1-1, with TRBD1 as a possible D gene (5 bases). The germline V gene has CDR1 GTSNPN and CDR2 SVGIG (reference sequence). The CDR3 is made up of 13 amino acids. Trimming took off 5 bases at V and 5 bases at J, with 15 bases between the two ends. The CDR3 loop is CAWAQGVGTEAFF. The CDR3 region has the DNA TGTGCCTGGGCGCAAGGGGTAGGAACTGAAGCTTTCTTT.

The chain has TRBV6-2 or TRBV6-3 and TRBJ1-1, with D hard to call. The germline V gene has CDR1 MNHEY and CDR2 SVGEGT. Trimming stripped 2 bases from V and 2 bases from J, with 12 bases between. The CDR3 runs 15 residues. The CDR3 here is CASSYGLLSNTEAFF. CDR3 bases: TGTGCCAGCAGTTACGGTTTACTTTCCAACACTGAAGCTTTCTTT.

This chain joins TRBV30 and TRBJ2-2, with D possibly being TRBD1 (6 bases). From germline, CDR1 is GTSNPN and CDR2 SVGIG (reference sequence). Deletions cut 6 bases from V and 1 base from J, with 12 bases between. CDR3 length: 14 residues. CDR3 sequence reads: CACPGHWNTGELFF. CDR3 nucleotide sequence: TGTGCCTGCCCGGGACACTGGAACACCGGGGAGCTGTTTTTT.

This chain joins TRBV3-1 (or the pseudogene TRBV3-2) and TRBJ2-3; D is uncertain. The CDR3 covers 14 residues. Trimming took 2 bases from V and 4 from J, leaving 10 bases between them. Germline CDR1 LGHDT, CDR2 YNNKEL (reference sequence). CDR3 nucleotide sequence: TGTGCCAGCAGCCAATTTGGGCCTGCAGATACGCAGTATTTT. Amino acids: CASSQFGPADTQYF.

The V call is TRBV5-6, the J call TRBJ1-2; 10 bases agree with TRBD1. The junction had 8 bases not matched to a gene; V was cut back by 4 bases and J by 2 bases. Germline CDR1 and CDR2: SGHDT and YYEEEE. The CDR3 runs 16 residues. The CDR3 coding sequence is TGTGCCAGCAGCCCCAAGGACAGGGGGGCCAACTATGGCTACACCTTC. It codes for CASSPKDRGANYGYTF.

The chain links TRBV6-5 to TRBJ1-5, with D maybe TRBD1 (6 bases). V shed 7 bases and J shed 7 bases, with 17 bases lying between them. Germline V gene data show CDR1 as MNHEY and CDR2 as SVGAGI. The CDR3 has 14 amino acids. The DNA of the CDR3 is TGTGCCAGCACCCTGGGGGGGCTCGGGCAGCCCCAGCATTTT. Protein: CASTLGGLGQPQHF.

The chain has TRBV2 and TRBJ2-3; 8 nucleotides align to TRBD2. The germline V gene encodes CDR1 SNHLY and CDR2 FYNNEI. The ends lost 8 bases at V and 2 bases at J; junction bases unmatched: 9. This CDR3 comprises 15 residues. Here the CDR3 DNA reads TGTGCCAGCGGGAGATTAGCGGGGTCCACAGATACGCAGTATTTT. It is translated as CASGRLAGSTDTQYF. Drawing the rest from reference TRBV2 and TRBJ2-3, the complete variable domain is EPEVTQTPSHQVTQMGQEVILRCVPISNHLYFYWYRQILGQKVEFLVSFYNNEISEKSEIFDDQFSVERPDGSNFTLKIRSTKLEDSAMYFCASGRLAGSTDTQYFGPGTRLTVL.